What follows are 14 T cell receptor beta chains derived from one specimen sequenced in a study of blood T cell repertoires in COVID-19. The data were produced by immunoSEQ multiplex PCR, yet TCRdb's version contains in-frame clones alone and is incomplete. The table includes some 45,000 clones, nearly 85% detected once. Sample: peripheral blood. The source of these receptors is a man aged 80 or over in a cohort sampled during active COVID-19.

This chain connects TRBV3-1 (or the pseudogene TRBV3-2) to TRBJ1-3, with D hard to call. Germline lookup yields CDR1 LGHDT and CDR2 YNNKEL (reference sequence). The CDR3 length is 16 residues. V shed 0 bases and J shed 0 bases, with 9 bases lying between them. The CDR3 reads CASSQDRILSGNTIYF. CDR3 DNA: TGTGCCAGCAGCCAAGACAGGATTCTCTCTGGAAACACCATATATTTT.

A single count supports this clone. The chain employs TRBV13 and TRBJ1-5; TRBD1 matches at 7 bases. Germline loops: CDR1 PRHDT, CDR2 FYEKMQ (reference sequence). Unmatched junction bases numbered 7, after V lost 5 bases and J lost 9 bases. The CDR3 loop spans 13 amino acids. This chain's CDR3 is CASSKDRIAPQHF. CDR3 DNA: TGTGCCAGCAGCAAGGACAGGATCGCGCCCCAGCATTTT.

The chain links TRBV4-1 to TRBJ1-1; D remains ambiguous. This CDR3 comprises 15 residues. Germline V lookup: CDR1 MGHRA, CDR2 YSYEKL. V was clipped by 8 bases and J by 1 base, with 17 bases between them. The CDR3 sequence: CASSLARVANTEAFF. The DNA of the CDR3 is TGCGCCAGCTCCCTGGCGAGGGTGGCGAACACTGAAGCTTTCTTT.

The chain carries TRBV5-6 and TRBJ2-3, with TRBD2 matching over 8 bases. The CDR3 covers 16 residues. V shed 5 bases and J 4 bases; nucleotides not matched to a gene: 12. Germline V lookup: CDR1 SGHDT, CDR2 YYEEEE. The CDR3 bases are TGTGCCAGCAGACCCGGCAGAGGACTAGCCTCAGATACGCAGTATTTT. It is translated as CASRPGRGLASDTQYF.

Details on this clone: The same CDR3 also results from other DNA sequences found in this sample. The chain joins TRBV28 to TRBJ1-1; 9 nucleotides line up with TRBD1. The ends lost 4 bases at V and 3 bases at J; junction bases unmatched: 6. The CDR3 is 15 residues long. Germline CDR1 MDHEN, CDR2 SYDVKM. The CDR3 here is CASSSSGTGYTEAFF. In DNA form, the CDR3 reads TGTGCCAGCAGTTCCAGCGGGACAGGGTACACTGAAGCTTTCTTT.

The chain combines TRBV5-1 with TRBJ1-1, with 9 bases matching TRBD1. The germline gives CDR1 SGHRS, CDR2 YFSETQ. The CDR3 is 14 amino acids. The V and J ends lost 4 bases and 3 bases, in that order; junction bases with no gene match: 4. CDR3 residues: CASSIGTGHTEAFF. CDR3 DNA: TGCGCCAGCAGCATAGGGACAGGGCACACTGAAGCTTTCTTT.

The genes are TRBV5-1 and TRBJ2-1; 13 nucleotides line up with TRBD2. In germline, CDR1 is SGHRS, CDR2 YFSETQ. With V trimmed by 3 bases and J by 6 bases, 3 bases remained unmatched. The CDR3 is 15 residues long. CDR3 in amino acids: CASSSGTSGANEQFF. The CDR3 nucleotides read TGCGCCAGCAGCTCCGGGACTAGCGGGGCCAATGAGCAGTTCTTC.

The chain joins TRBV5-1 to TRBJ1-3; a possible D gene is TRBD1 (6 bases). V was cut by 2 bases and J by 2 bases, with 8 bases left in between. Germline V gene lookup returns CDR1 SGHRS and CDR2 YFSETQ. The CDR3 is made up of 14 amino acids. CDR3 DNA: TGCGCCAGCAGCTTCTCAGGGGCTGGAAACACCATATATTTT. Encoded protein: CASSFSGAGNTIYF.

The chain recombines TRBV6-2 or TRBV6-3 with TRBJ1-2; TRBD1 matches 8 bases. CDR3 length: 14 amino acids. With 4 bases clipped from V and 4 bases from J, the junction kept 5 bases outside the gene matches. The germline CDR1 and CDR2 sequences are MNHEY and SVGEGT. The CDR3 region is CASSSRTGTYGYTF. The CDR3 nucleotides are TGTGCCAGCAGTTCTAGGACAGGGACCTATGGCTACACCTTC.

The J gene is TRBJ2-1, the V gene TRBV27, with 12 bases fitting TRBD2. V lost 2 bases to trimming and J lost 5 bases; unmatched junction nucleotides: 4. CDR1 is MNHEY, CDR2 SMNVEV, per germline (reference sequence). CDR3 length equals 16 residues. As DNA, the CDR3 is TGTGCCAGCAGTTTACGACTAGCGGGGGCGAACAATGAGCAGTTCTTC. It is translated as CASSLRLAGANNEQFF.

The rearrangement links TRBV13 to TRBJ2-2; D is perhaps TRBD1 (5 bases). Germline V gene lookup returns CDR1 PRHDT and CDR2 FYEKMQ (reference sequence). Trimming cost V 5 bases and J 5 bases, with 15 bases left between them. The CDR3 totals 15 residues. The CDR3 bases are TGTGCCAGCAGCCTTCAACAGGTTCGAACCGGGGAGCTGTTTTTT. Its protein product is CASSLQQVRTGELFF. Variable domain in full (rest from reference TRBV13 and TRBJ2-2): AAGVIQSPRHLIKEKRETATLKCYPIPRHDTVYWYQQGPGQDPQFLISFYEKMQSDKGSIPDRFSAQQFSDYHSELNMSSLELGDSALYFCASSLQQVRTGELFFGEGSRLTVL.

The gene calls are TRBV9 and TRBJ2-5; TRBD2 agrees at 10 bases. Germline CDR1 and CDR2: SGDLS and YYNGEE. The CDR3 is made up of 14 amino acids. Trimming at V came to 4 bases and at J to 5 bases, leaving 5 bases not matched to a gene. CDR3 region: CASSPLSGRETQYF. CDR3 DNA: TGTGCCAGCAGCCCTCTTAGCGGGAGGGAGACCCAGTACTTC. The full variable domain, its missing parts supplied by reference TRBV9 and TRBJ2-5, is DSGVTQTPKHLITATGQRVTLRCSPRSGDLSVYWYQQSLDQGLQFLIQYYNGEERAKGNILERFSAQQFPDLHSELNLSSLELGDSALYFCASSPLSGRETQYFGPGTRLLVL.

This clone occurred once. The chain joins TRBV28 to TRBJ2-7; 7 bases match TRBD1. CDR1 MDHEN and CDR2 SYDVKM come from the germline V gene. Unmatched junction bases numbered 3, after V lost 3 bases and J lost 4 bases. This CDR3 is 13 amino acids long. This CDR3 is CASSLTDRYEQYF. CDR3 DNA sequence: TGTGCCAGCAGTTTGACGGACAGGTACGAGCAGTACTTC.

The CDR3 region has the DNA TGTGCCAGCAGTGTGTATATCACAGATACGCAGTATTTT. Residues: CASSVYITDTQYF. This chain joins TRBV27 and TRBJ2-3; D uncertain. V lost 5 bases and J 2 bases, leaving 8 bases between the germline ends. Germline-derived CDR1 and CDR2 are MNHEY and SMNVEV (reference sequence). The CDR3 extends over 13 amino acids.